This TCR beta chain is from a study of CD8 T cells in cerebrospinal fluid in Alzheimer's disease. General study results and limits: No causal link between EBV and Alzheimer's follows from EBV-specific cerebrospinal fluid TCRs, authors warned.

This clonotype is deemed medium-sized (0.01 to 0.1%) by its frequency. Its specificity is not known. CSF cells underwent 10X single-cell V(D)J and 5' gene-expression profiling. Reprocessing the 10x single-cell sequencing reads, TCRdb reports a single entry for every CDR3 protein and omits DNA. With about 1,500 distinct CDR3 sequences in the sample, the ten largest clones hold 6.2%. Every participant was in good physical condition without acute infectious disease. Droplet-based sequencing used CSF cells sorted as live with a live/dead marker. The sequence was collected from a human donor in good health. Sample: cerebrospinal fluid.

CDR3: CASSLRQGTYNEQFF. This sequence joins TRBV3-1 and TRBJ2-1; TCRdb indicates TRBD1, and absent DNA this call remains unverified. CDR1 is LGHDT and CDR2 is YNNKEL in the germline V gene (reference sequence). The CDR3 has 15 amino acids.